These T cell receptor beta chains were read from a single sample in a study of T cell responses to AZD1222 COVID-19 vaccine. Using immunoSEQ multiplex PCR, the repertoire was profiled, and TCRdb retains in-frame clones only, with some absent. The data show about 82,000 clones, roughly 91% seen once. This material consisted of peripheral blood, taken 28 days after the second AZD1222 dose. Source of these receptors: an adult who received the AZD1222 COVID-19 vaccine. Each CDR3 is given with its conserved first and last residue. D genes are given only for firm matches. Only part of the rows carry a size: once, few, many, or a class if the clone is expanded.

>TRBJ1-5|-|TRBD1|TRBV19
TGTGCCAGTAGTATCTATGGGACAGGGGATTCCAATCAGCCCCAGCATTTT
CASSIYGTGDSNQPQHF
>TRBJ2-3|-|TRBD1|TRBV3-1/TRBV3-2
TGTGCCAGCACGGGGACAGGCGAGCATACGCAGTATTTT
CASTGTGEHTQYF
>TRBJ1-2|-|-|TRBV4-1
TGCGCCAGCAGCCAAGACCCAACAGGGTGGGTAGGCTACACCTTC
CASSQDPTGWVGYTF
>TRBJ1-2|-|TRBD1|TRBV4-1
TGCGCCAGCAGCCAAGAACAGGGGTACTATGGCTACACCTTC
CASSQEQGYYGYTF
>TRBJ2-3|-|TRBD1|TRBV3-1/TRBV3-2
TGTGCCAGCAGCCGCAGACAGGGGGCGGGAACAGATACGCAGTATTTT
CASSRRQGAGTDTQYF
>TRBJ1-2|-|-|TRBV7-8
TGTGCCAGCAGCACAAACTTGAACCCGAAGAGTGGCTACACCTTC
CASSTNLNPKSGYTF
>TRBJ2-1|-|TRBD1|TRBV2
TGTGCCAGCAGTACAGGGGGCGCTTCGAATGAGCAGTTCTTC
CASSTGGASNEQFF
>TRBJ2-7|-|-|TRBV19
TGTGCCAGTAGTTATCGGGACGGCTCCTACGAGCAGTACTTC
CASSYRDGSYEQYF
>TRBJ1-4|-|-|TRBV3-1/TRBV3-2
TGTGCCAGCAGCTCTAGAGGTGAAAAACTGTTTTTT
CASSSRGEKLFF
>TRBJ1-5|-|TRBD1|TRBV5-8
TGTGCCAGCAGCTGGGGACAGCCCAATCAGCCCCAGCATTTT
CASSWGQPNQPQHF
>TRBJ1-1|-|-|TRBV19
TGTGCCAGTAGTATAGGGGGGAGGAACACTGAAGCTTTCTTT
CASSIGGRNTEAFF
>TRBJ1-5|-|-|TRBV7-9
TGTGCCAGCAGCTTAGATGCCAGCAATCAGCCCCAGCATTTT
CASSLDASNQPQHF
>TRBJ2-7|-|TRBD2|TRBV28
TGTGCCAGCAGTTTAAGCGGGGGGACCGAGCAGTACTTC
CASSLSGGTEQYF
>TRBJ1-6|-|TRBD1|TRBV5-8
TGTGCCAGCAGCTTGGTTCAGGGGGCAGGTTCACCCCTCCACTTT
CASSLVQGAGSPLHF
>TRBJ1-1|-|-|TRBV6-5
TGTGCCAGCACCCCCGGGTCACGGCGACTCCATGAAGCTTTCTTT
CASTPGSRRLHEAFF
>TRBJ1-5|-|-|TRBV20-1
TGCAGTGCTAGTGAAACAGGTCTCTCGTCCCAGCATTTT
CSASETGLSSQHF
>TRBJ2-6|-|-|TRBV14
TGTGCCGCCGGTCCTTCGGGGGCCAACGTCCTGACTTTC
CAAGPSGANVLTF
>TRBJ1-2|-|-|TRBV2
TGTGCCAGCAGTGAGACAGAACCCCGTCTTTATGGCTACACCTTC
CASSETEPRLYGYTF
>TRBJ2-3|-|TRBD2|TRBV7-2
TGTGCCAGCAGCTCATGGACTAGCGGAACAGATACGCAGTATTTT
CASSSWTSGTDTQYF
>TRBJ2-7|few|TRBD1|TRBV3-1/TRBV3-2
TGTGCCAGCAGCCAAGGGACAGGGGGGCAGTACTTC
CASSQGTGGQYF
>TRBJ2-2|-|-|TRBV5-1
TGCGCCAGCAGTTATAATGGGGAGCTGTTTTTT
CASSYNGELFF
>TRBJ2-7|-|TRBD1|TRBV5-1
TGCGCCAGCAGCTTGACAGGGGTGAACTACGAGCAGTACTTC
CASSLTGVNYEQYF
>TRBJ1-1|-|-|TRBV29-1
TGCAGCGTTGCGGGCAGGATGAGTCCTGAAGCTTTCTTT
CSVAGRMSPEAFF
>TRBJ1-2|-|TRBD1|TRBV7-9
TGTGCCAGCACCCCAGGGGGGGGATCTGGCTACACCTTC
CASTPGGGSGYTF
>TRBJ1-3|-|-|TRBV7-2
TGTGCCAGCAGCCCCTTTTGGGCCAGCTCGCCATCTGGAAACACCATATATTTT
CASSPFWASSPSGNTIYF
>TRBJ1-5|-|TRBD1|TRBV9
TGTGCCAGCAGCGCCGGACAGGGAGATAATCAGCCCCAGCATTTT
CASSAGQGDNQPQHF
>TRBJ1-2|-|-|TRBV2
TGTGCCAGCACACGGAGAACTCTTAACTATGGCTACACCTTC
CASTRRTLNYGYTF
>TRBJ1-5|-|-|TRBV30
TGTGCCTGGAGTTCGGGCGGAGCCGGTCAGCCCCAGCATTTT
CAWSSGGAGQPQHF
>TRBJ2-3|-|TRBD2|TRBV27
TGTGCCAGCAAGAGTGTGGAGCGGGGGAGAGATACGCAGTATTTT
CASKSVERGRDTQYF
>TRBJ2-1|few|-|TRBV7-9
TGTGCCAGCAGCCAGGACAGTTTCTACAATGAGCAGTTCTTC
CASSQDSFYNEQFF
>TRBJ2-1|few|TRBD2|TRBV25-1
TGTGCCAGCAGACCGGGACTAGCGGGGGGGAGCTCCTACAATGAGCAGTTCTTC
CASRPGLAGGSSYNEQFF
>TRBJ2-3|-|TRBD2|TRBV7-2
TGTGCCAGCAGCCTTAATCCTAGCGGGGGACCCCTCACAGATACGCAGTATTTT
CASSLNPSGGPLTDTQYF
>TRBJ1-3|-|-|TRBV6-1
TGTGCCAGCAGTGACAGAAGTCGCTCTGGAAACACCATATATTTT
CASSDRSRSGNTIYF
>TRBJ2-1|-|-|TRBV5-1
TGCGCCAGCAGCTTGGGGGAGACAGATCCGTTCTTC
CASSLGETDPFF
>TRBJ2-7|once|TRBD2|TRBV15
TGTGCCACCAGCAGAGGCCTAGCGGGCGAGCAGTACTTC
CATSRGLAGEQYF
>TRBJ2-1|-|-|TRBV12-5
TGTGCTAGTGCCCTAGATCTGTACAATGAGCAGTTCTTC
CASALDLYNEQFF
>TRBJ1-5|-|-|TRBV2
TGTGCCAGCAGTGACTATAGCAATCAGCCCCAGCATTTT
CASSDYSNQPQHF
>TRBJ1-4|-|TRBD1|TRBV19
TGTGCCAGTAGTGACAGGGTGGTTGAAAAACTGTTTTTT
CASSDRVVEKLFF
>TRBJ1-1|-|-|TRBV7-2
TGTGCCAGCAGCTTATTGGCAGGTCAAGCTGAAGCTTTCTTT
CASSLLAGQAEAFF
>TRBJ1-1|-|-|TRBV7-2
TGTGCCAGCAGCCCTGCCGGGGGCCCCGTGATTGGAGCTTTCTTT
CASSPAGGPVIGAFF
>TRBJ1-5|-|-|TRBV3-1/TRBV3-2
TGTGCCAGCAGCCAAGATTTAGTTCAGCCCCAGCATTTT
CASSQDLVQPQHF
>TRBJ1-5|-|-|TRBV28
TGTGCCAGCAGTCCCCTTGGAGGGGGCAATCAGCCCCAGCATTTT
CASSPLGGGNQPQHF